The 25 T cell receptor beta chains reported below all come from one sample, sequenced in a study of cytomegalovirus exposure and HLA in healthy donors. The data were produced by immunoSEQ multiplex PCR, yet TCRdb's version contains in-frame clones alone and is incomplete. There are around 55,000 clones in the sample; 80% to 95% occur only once, and approximately 3% lies in the top ten. Sequenced sample: PBMCs. The receptor set was obtained from a young man in good health and CMV-seronegative.

This clone was detected a few times. This chain joins TRBV6-5 and TRBJ1-4; 9 nucleotides align to TRBD1. Germline V CDR1 and CDR2: MNHEY, SVGAGI. The CDR3 runs 15 residues. The junction had 7 bases not matched to a gene; V was cut back by 6 bases and J by 5 bases. CDR3 bases: TGTGCCAGCAGCCGAAGGGGACAGGGAAATGAAAAACTGTTTTTT. Translating gives CASSRRGQGNEKLFF.

The chain carries TRBV14 and TRBJ2-3; D ambiguous. The V end was cut by 3 bases, the J end by 1 base, with 11 bases between. CDR3 length: 15 amino acids. The germline V gene encodes CDR1 SGHDN and CDR2 FVKESK. CDR3 sequence reads: CASSHIPTGTDTQYF. The CDR3 bases are TGTGCCAGCAGCCATATCCCGACTGGCACAGATACGCAGTATTTT.

CDR3 region: CASRNGDEQYF. Here the CDR3 DNA reads TGTGCCAGCAGAAACGGGGACGAGCAGTACTTC. V and J are TRBV6-1 and TRBJ2-7, with a possible D match to TRBD2 (5 bases). CDR3 size: 11 residues. Trimming removed 6 bases from V and 5 bases from J, with 8 bases in between. The germline CDR1 and CDR2 sequences are MNHNS and SASEGT.

This clone has only one observation. The chain has TRBV30 and TRBJ1-5; 8 bases fit TRBD1. V trimming: 5 bases; J trimming: 5 bases; junction bases outside the gene matches: 5. The CDR3 loop spans 13 amino acids. Germline V lookup: CDR1 GTSNPN, CDR2 SVGIG (reference sequence). The CDR3 nucleotides are TGTGCCTGGTCAGGGGGCTTTGATCAGCCCCAGCATTTT. As protein: CAWSGGFDQPQHF.

The chain combines TRBV6-5 with TRBJ1-1; TRBD1 matches at 7 bases. The CDR3 is made up of 15 amino acids. V shed 0 bases, J shed 1 base, and the junction held 2 bases outside the gene matches. Looked up from germline, CDR1 is MNHEY and CDR2 is SVGAGI. The CDR3 sequence is CASSYSWTGNTEAFF. The CDR3 nucleotides read TGTGCCAGCAGTTACTCCTGGACAGGGAACACTGAAGCTTTCTTT.

The chain uses TRBV7-8 and TRBJ2-5, with 16 bases aligning to TRBD2. Unmatched junction bases numbered 11, after V lost 5 bases and J lost 5 bases. Germline CDR1 and CDR2: SGHVS and FQNEAQ. The CDR3 contains 18 residues. CDR3 protein: CASSPGLAGGLGVETQYF. Written as DNA, the CDR3 is TGTGCCAGCAGCCCGGGACTAGCGGGAGGGCTAGGTGTGGAGACCCAGTACTTC. Complete variable domain (other parts from reference TRBV7-8 and TRBJ2-5): GAGVSQSPRYKVAKRGQDVALRCDPISGHVSLFWYQQALGQGPEFLTYFQNEAQLDKSGLPSDRFFAERPEGSVSTLKIQRTQQEDSAVYLCASSPGLAGGLGVETQYFGPGTRLLVL.

This sequence joins TRBV5-1 and TRBJ1-1; perhaps TRBD1 as D (6 bases). V was pared by 4 bases and J by 2 bases, with 15 bases between. The CDR3 length is 15 residues. Per the germline V gene, CDR1 is SGHRS and CDR2 is YFSETQ. CDR3 sequence reads: CASSPSGHLNTEAFF. CDR3 coding DNA: TGCGCCAGCAGCCCCTCGGGACACCTAAACACTGAAGCTTTCTTT.

This chain uses TRBV20-1 with TRBJ2-1, with a weak D call TRBD2 (6 bases). V gave up 5 bases and J gave up 5 bases, with 7 bases separating them. There are 11 residues in the CDR3. Germline V gene sequence: CDR1 DFQATT, CDR2 SNEGSKA (reference sequence). The CDR3 DNA follows: TGCAGTGCTTGGAGGGACAATGAGCAGTTCTTC. This translates into CSAWRDNEQFF.

Points on this clone: Mismatch with germline at one junction end may stem from a read error. J is TRBJ2-1 and V is TRBV7-7; D might be TRBD2 (5 bases). Per germline, CDR1 SSHAT and CDR2 FNYEAQ (reference sequence). The CDR3 covers 13 residues. CDR3 in amino acids: CASSSGTYNEQFF. CDR3 in DNA: TGTGCTAGCAGCTCGGGGACCTACAATGAGCAGTTCTTC.

J is TRBJ2-7 and V is TRBV6-5, with TRBD1 matching 9 bases. Germline V gene sequence: CDR1 MNHEY, CDR2 SVGAGI. Trimming cost V 5 bases and J 0 bases; bases outside gene matches: 5. This CDR3 is built from 15 residues. The CDR3 nucleotides read TGTGCCAGCAGTCCCCGGGACAGGGTCTCCTACGAGCAGTACTTC. Protein sequence: CASSPRDRVSYEQYF.

In nucleotides, the CDR3 is TGTGCCAGTAGTATTAGAGCCGCGGAGCCCCAGCATTTT. This translates into CASSIRAAEPQHF. This chain connects TRBV19 to TRBJ1-5; no firm D call. The germline gives CDR1 LNHDA, CDR2 SQIVND (reference sequence). The CDR3 length is 13 residues. V was shortened by 3 bases and J by 8 bases, with 11 bases between the two germline ends.

The chain joins TRBV29-1 to TRBJ2-3, with TRBD2 matching 7 bases. Losses at the gene ends were 3 bases for V and 4 bases for J; bases not matched to a gene: 1. This CDR3 is 12 amino acids long. CDR1 and CDR2 from the germline V gene are SQVTM and ANQGSEA. The CDR3 DNA reads TGCAGCGTTGATGGGGGGGCAGATACGCAGTATTTT. Translating gives CSVDGGADTQYF.

The rearrangement joins TRBV6-5 to TRBJ2-7; perhaps TRBD1 as D (5 bases). CDR3 length: 11 amino acids. Germline CDR1 MNHEY, CDR2 SVGAGI. V was cut by 4 bases and J by 6 bases, with 7 bases left in between. CDR3 bases: TGTGCCAGCAGTTGGGGCATCGAGCAGTACTTC. This sequence encodes CASSWGIEQYF.

V and J are TRBV28 and TRBJ2-7; 9 bases fit TRBD1. Germline trimming cut 10 bases from V and 2 bases from J; bases unmatched to any gene: 12. The germline CDR1 and CDR2 sequences are MDHEN and SYDVKM. The CDR3 totals 15 residues. The CDR3 reads CATNTPGQGTYEQYF. Written as DNA, the CDR3 is TGTGCCACCAATACACCGGGACAGGGAACCTACGAGCAGTACTTC.

V gene TRBV10-3 combines with J gene TRBJ1-1, with D possibly matching TRBD1 (5 bases). This CDR3 has 12 amino acids. Germline-derived CDR1 and CDR2 are ENHRY and SYGVKD. V gave up 10 bases and J gave up 5 bases, with 14 bases separating them. Here the CDR3 reads CASQSRATEAFF. CDR3 nucleotide sequence: TGTGCCAGCCAAAGCAGGGCTACTGAAGCTTTCTTT.

This chain connects TRBV10-2 to TRBJ2-3; 11 nucleotides line up with TRBD2. J lost 5 bases, V lost 5 bases, and 9 bases had no gene match. The CDR3 is 16 residues long. Germline V gene sequence: CDR1 WSHSY, CDR2 SAAADI. DNA for the CDR3: TGCGCCAGCAGTTTGTCACTAGCGGGAGTCAAAGATACGCAGTATTTT. As protein: CASSLSLAGVKDTQYF.

The chain carries TRBV11-1 and TRBJ1-2, with a weak D call TRBD1 (6 bases). The CDR3 totals 14 residues. Looked up from germline, CDR1 is SGHAT and CDR2 is FQDESV (reference sequence). Trimming stripped 5 bases from V and 4 bases from J, with 14 bases between. The CDR3 spells CASSHPGGLYGYTF. DNA of the CDR3: TGTGCCAGCAGCCACCCCGGGGGGCTCTATGGCTACACCTTC. Using reference TRBV11-1 and TRBJ1-2 for the parts outside the CDR3, the full variable domain is EAEVAQSPRYKITEKSQAVAFWCDPISGHATLYWYRQILGQGPELLVQFQDESVVDDSQLPKDRFSAERLKGVDSTLKIQPAELGDSAMYLCASSHPGGLYGYTFGSGTRLTVV.

The genes are TRBV5-8 and TRBJ2-7, with 11 bases matching TRBD1. There are 16 residues in the CDR3. V lost 4 bases, J lost 2 bases, and 8 bases stayed unmatched. CDR1 SGHTS and CDR2 YDEGEE come from the germline V gene. DNA for the CDR3: TGTGCCAGCAGCACAGGGACAGGGGGTCCTACCTACGAGCAGTACTTC. It specifies CASSTGTGGPTYEQYF. The full variable domain, its missing parts supplied by reference TRBV5-8 and TRBJ2-7, is EAGVTQSPTHLIKTRGQQATLRCSPISGHTSVYWYQQALGLGLQFLLWYDEGEERNRGNFPPRFSGRQFPNYSSELNVNALELEDSALYLCASSTGTGGPTYEQYFGPGTRLTVT.

The chain combines TRBV12-5 with TRBJ1-1; possible D gene TRBD1, 6 bases. Between the trimmed V and J ends, which lost 1 base and 1 base, there was a span of 10 bases. Per the germline V gene, CDR1 is LGHNT and CDR2 is FRNRAP. There are 15 residues in the CDR3. CDR3 loop: CASGLADSRNTEAFF. The CDR3 nucleotides are TGTGCTAGTGGTTTGGCGGACAGCCGGAACACTGAAGCTTTCTTT.

This sequence joins TRBV19 and TRBJ2-1; 10 nucleotides agree with TRBD2. The length of the CDR3 is 16 residues. J was trimmed by 4 bases and V by 2 bases; bases with no gene match: 5. Looked up from germline, CDR1 is LNHDA and CDR2 is SQIVND (reference sequence). The CDR3 DNA reads as TGTGCCAGTAGTATATCGAGGACTAGCGGATACAATGAGCAGTTCTTC. The encoded protein is CASSISRTSGYNEQFF.

J is TRBJ2-3 and V is TRBV5-6; 9 bases are a match to TRBD1. There are 16 residues in the CDR3. Germline loops: CDR1 SGHDT, CDR2 YYEEEE. V was pared by 2 bases and J by 4 bases, with 8 bases of the junction left unmatched. The CDR3 nucleotides are TGTGCCAGCAGCTTATCTGCGACAGGGGGGTCAGATACGCAGTATTTT. Encoded protein: CASSLSATGGSDTQYF.

The chain employs TRBV28 and TRBJ2-3, with D unclear. CDR1 is MDHEN, CDR2 SYDVKM, per germline. The CDR3 has 14 residues. Deletions cut 5 bases from V and 5 bases from J, with 14 bases between. The chain's CDR3 is CASSLPRPEDTQYF. The CDR3 DNA sequence: TGTGCCAGCAGTCTGCCCCGCCCAGAAGATACGCAGTATTTT.

The CDR3, as DNA: TGTGCCAGCAGTCGCCAGGGGGTGGCCAAAAACATTCAGTACTTC. This sequence encodes CASSRQGVAKNIQYF. The rearrangement uses TRBV28 and TRBJ2-4; 7 bases line up with TRBD1. Germline CDR1 is MDHEN and CDR2 is SYDVKM. CDR3 length: 15 residues. After removal of 5 bases from V and 1 base from J, the junction contained 5 bases not matched to a gene.

The chain carries TRBV2 and TRBJ2-3; the match to TRBD2 covers 15 bases. The CDR3 is 16 residues long. CDR1 is SNHLY, CDR2 FYNNEI, per germline. The junction had 5 bases not matched to a gene; V was cut back by 6 bases and J by 4 bases. The CDR3 loop is CASRRGTSGRPDTQYF. The CDR3 DNA is TGTGCCAGCAGGAGGGGGACTAGCGGGAGGCCAGATACGCAGTATTTT.

This chain's CDR3 is CASSTQHREGYGYTF. Here the CDR3 DNA reads TGTGCCAGCAGTACACAACACAGGGAGGGCTATGGCTACACCTTC. The chain links TRBV28 to TRBJ1-2, with a tentative D call TRBD1 (6 bases). The CDR3 extends over 15 amino acids. Germline values: CDR1 MDHEN, CDR2 SYDVKM. V was pared by 5 bases and J by 4 bases, with 17 bases between.